This is a list of T cell receptor beta chains from one sample in a study of blood T cell repertoires in COVID-19. The method was immunoSEQ multiplex PCR; TCRdb's version includes in-frame clones alone and lacks a portion of them. The sample yields approximately 120,000 clones, around 85% seen once. The sequencing sample was made of peripheral blood. The origin of the receptors is a woman of 80 years or more with COVID-19, enrolled during active disease. Both conserved end residues are part of each CDR3. The order of the fields is D gene, V gene, J gene, clone size, CDR3 DNA, CDR3 protein. D genes are given only for firm matches. Expanded clones get a size class; other rows say once, few or many, or leave the size out.

D: TRBD2
V: TRBV28
J: TRBJ2-7
size: .
DNA: TGTGCCAGCACTCTAGCGGGAGGCTCCTACGAGCAGTACTTC
CDR3: CASTLAGGSYEQYF

D: .
V: TRBV7-9
J: TRBJ2-7
size: .
DNA: TGTGCCAGCAGCTCCCAAGGGGGGGAAACCTACGAGCAGTACTTC
CDR3: CASSSQGGETYEQYF

D: .
V: TRBV18
J: TRBJ2-1
size: .
DNA: TGTGCCAGCTCACCACCGCTCACTAGTTCCTACAATGAGCAGTTCTTC
CDR3: CASSPPLTSSYNEQFF

D: TRBD1
V: TRBV18
J: TRBJ2-6
size: .
DNA: TGTGCCAGCTCACCCCGACAGGGTGAGACTGGGGCCAACGTCCTGACTTTC
CDR3: CASSPRQGETGANVLTF

D: TRBD2
V: TRBV6-5
J: TRBJ2-7
size: .
DNA: TGTGCCAGCAGTATAGCGGGAGGGCCAGCCAACGAGCAGTACTTC
CDR3: CASSIAGGPANEQYF

D: .
V: TRBV4-2
J: TRBJ2-5
size: .
DNA: TGTGCCAGCAGCCCAGGGGGGACTAGGGGCCGCCAAGAGACCCAGTACTTC
CDR3: CASSPGGTRGRQETQYF

D: .
V: TRBV27
J: TRBJ2-1
size: .
DNA: TGTGCCAGCAGTTCGGGACTTAGAAGTGGGAATGAGCAGTTCTTC
CDR3: CASSSGLRSGNEQFF

D: TRBD2
V: TRBV7-9
J: TRBJ2-7
size: .
DNA: TGTGCCAGCAGCACCCCGGGAGGCTGGGAGCAGTACTTC
CDR3: CASSTPGGWEQYF

D: TRBD2
V: TRBV19
J: TRBJ2-1
size: .
DNA: TGTGCCAGTAGTGCCGCTAGCGGGAGAAGAACGAATGAGCAGTTCTTC
CDR3: CASSAASGRRTNEQFF

D: .
V: TRBV9
J: TRBJ2-3
size: .
DNA: TGTGCCAGCAGCGTCTCGGAGCTCGCAGATACGCAGTATTTT
CDR3: CASSVSELADTQYF

D: TRBD2
V: TRBV6-1
J: TRBJ2-3
size: .
DNA: TGTGCCAGCAGTGAAGACGGGAGGACCACAGATACGCAGTATTTT
CDR3: CASSEDGRTTDTQYF

D: .
V: TRBV15
J: TRBJ2-2
size: .
DNA: TGTGCCACCAGCAGAGACAGGATCGCCACCGGGGAGCTGTTTTTT
CDR3: CATSRDRIATGELFF

D: .
V: TRBV27
J: TRBJ2-7
size: .
DNA: TGTGCCAGCAGTTTATCGATACAGTCCGAGCAGTACTTC
CDR3: CASSLSIQSEQYF

D: .
V: TRBV7-9
J: TRBJ2-7
size: .
DNA: TGTGCCAGCAGCCCAAAATGGGACACCTCCTACGAGCAGTACTTC
CDR3: CASSPKWDTSYEQYF

D: .
V: TRBV5-1
J: TRBJ2-7
size: .
DNA: TGCGCCAGCAGCTTGGCCCCTCACTCGGGGAGCTCCTACGAGCAGTACTTC
CDR3: CASSLAPHSGSSYEQYF

D: TRBD1
V: TRBV28
J: TRBJ1-2
size: few
DNA: TGTGCCAGCAGCTTAGGACAGGGCACTATTAACTATGGCTACACCTTC
CDR3: CASSLGQGTINYGYTF

D: .
V: TRBV9
J: TRBJ2-5
size: .
DNA: TGTGCCAGCAGCGTTTCTCCCTCAGCGGAAGAGACCCAGTACTTC
CDR3: CASSVSPSAEETQYF